This T cell receptor (beta chain) was recorded in a study of cytomegalovirus exposure and HLA in healthy donors (dated by TCRdb to about 2017). In terms of the full investigation: An earlier analysis of approximately 600 of the donors reported about 250 Gb of sequence data and around 110 million unique TCR beta sequences from about 180 million T cells. A separate validation cohort of some 130 different subjects was used in addition to the approximately 700-subject first cohort. A later analysis re-examined previously published TCR beta repertoires from about 670 donors and added high-resolution HLA genotyping to investigate patterns of TCR occurrence. Rather than using new phenotypic data, the later analysis identified candidate immune exposures from TCR beta sequences and from how often those sequences occurred across donors. The genetic ancestry cluster associated with self-reported Caucasian donors included over 65% of the roughly 380 genotyped donors. In an earlier analysis of around 540 of the donors, high-throughput TCR beta sequencing was used to judge whether each TCR beta V gene segment behaved as functional or pseudogenic. A later genetic analysis took genome-wide SNP genotypes for about three fifths of the 666 donors and used that subset as a discovery cohort. Using immunosequencing, the study profiled T cell repertoires from about 610 subjects and related those repertoires to cytomegalovirus serostatus. To predict cytomegalovirus infection status, the study brought together high-throughput TCR immunosequencing, statistical association of individual TCRs with disease status, and machine learning. All discovery cohort repertoires had been generated on a single sequencing platform. Among approximately 370 genotyped donors of the cohort, an average of about 240,000 unique TCR beta nucleotide sequences was sequenced per donor, of which roughly 18% were non-productive. The number of typed donors differed by locus: roughly 629-640 for A, B, C, DRB1 and DQB1; 522 for DQA1; fewer than 610 for DPA1; and about 470 for DPB1. HLA typing covered class I and class II loci at four-digit resolution. Donor age, sex, ethnicity and CMV serostatus were compiled alongside the repertoire data. Around 330 gigabases of sequencing data and roughly 80 million unique TCR sequences made up an early release that covered under 750 HLA-typed donors. Four to six DR-DQ haplotypes were handled as single units for association and clustering, since linkage in the cohort was strong. The aim of the study was to test whether cataloging public T cell receptors could identify signatures of past pathogen exposure. Here is what the overall study found, with its caveats: Because HLA typing was missing for some donors at each locus, association tests included only the typed subset. In a later genetic analysis, a missense DCLRE1C variant was associated with V-gene and J-gene trimming of TCR beta chains, and the association was replicated in an independent cohort. Compared with equally common non-associated chains, HLA-associated TCR beta chains in a later analysis were more clonally expanded and had lower generation probabilities. A total of fewer than 200 TCR beta chains were listed by the study as associated with cytomegalovirus. A further reported finding was that TCR beta sequences accurately predicted the HLA-A and HLA-B alleles for most subjects in the first cohort. In this cohort, only TCR beta chains were sequenced, and detectable features were limited by the absence of alpha or paired-chain data. Correlated functional status among segregating V segments might be attributable to linkage disequilibrium, but an unknown experimental factor could not be ruled out. Across donors, most TCR sequences were observed very rarely, whereas some public TCRs were present in many individuals. Broadly in line with IMGT annotations, most TCR beta V segments showed up in productive rearrangements about 90% or about 30% of the time in an earlier analysis of around 550 of the donors. CMV serostatus was the only immune exposure information available for the cohort. Some IMGT-functional V segments, including TRBV6-2 and TRBV6-3, could not be told apart with the 87-base-pair reads, so those segments were excluded. A later analysis found that most CMV-associated TCR beta chains appeared HLA-restricted, with HLA associations seemingly driven largely by CMV exposure. Sequencing depth was assumed to be roughly uniform across donors in the presence/absence analyses, though that assumption may not hold. A later genetic analysis reported fewer N-insertions in productive TCRs among donors in an Asian-associated ancestry cluster than the approximately 670-donor mean. In vitro tests confirmed that a few of the cytomegalovirus-associated TCR beta chains recognize cytomegalovirus antigens. A cluster of highly shared sequence variants was judged likely to be a technical artifact of the sequencing pipeline. Strong co-occurrence of HLA alleles, especially DR and DQ, made assigning TCR associations to individual alleles difficult. In a later analysis, several top co-occurrence clusters were reported to appear linked to parvovirus B19, influenza, CMV and Epstein-Barr virus. At a false discovery rate of 0.05, a later analysis linked around 17,000 TCR beta sequences to specific HLA alleles. Cytomegalovirus status was reported to be diagnosed by the classifier with high specificity and sensitivity in both the original and validation cohorts. Because counts were too low, more than 15 rarely observed V segments, including chromosome 9 orphons, were left out of the earlier analysis of several hundred of the donors. According to a later analysis, TCR association rates differed among HLA loci, with DRB1 alleles showing the most associated TCRs and HLA-C alleles showing the fewest. According to the authors, the approach could potentially be generalized to other disease states and immunological phenotypes.

The library was generated by the immunoSEQ multiplex PCR assay. For the multiplex PCR, a mixture combining 60 forward primers for TCR Vbeta segments and 13 reverse primers for TCR Jbeta segments was used. The CDR3 region of rearranged TCR beta genes was amplified from genomic DNA by a multiplex PCR assay. On the Illumina HiSeq System, the amplified TCR beta libraries were sequenced as 87-base-pair reads. From the authors' description of their analysis: Across the 500 to 850 repertoires, a later analysis counted tens of millions of unique TCR beta chains, roughly 11 million of which were shared by at least two donors. To remove PCR and sequencing errors, raw reads were error-corrected and collapsed into unique sequences using a nearest-neighbor algorithm that merged closely related sequences. CDR3 sequences were aligned to IMGT reference sequences to assign V, D and J gene segments. For a sequence to be retained, at least a six-nucleotide match to both a V gene segment and a J gene segment was required. Rearrangements were classified as productive when the CDR3 lacked stop codons and remained in frame with V and J, and all other rearrangements were classified as non-productive. Following IMGT convention, CDR3 was defined as the stretch from the second conserved V-encoded cysteine up to the conserved J-encoded phenylalanine. The earlier analysis of about 610 of the donors excluded sequences that lacked an unambiguous match to a single V gene segment. An earlier analysis of several hundred of the donors called V segments functional above 56.7% productive rearrangements and segregating when the between-donor standard deviation exceeded 5%. To diagnose cytomegalovirus status from the catalog of TCR beta chain sequences, a statistical classification framework was built. V and J gene assignment, in a later analysis, came from comparing TCR nucleotide sequences with IMGT/GENE-DB human TR gene sequences. A later analysis assigned CDR3 sequences and most-parsimonious VDJ recombination scenarios with the TCRdist pipeline. In a later analysis, each TCR beta chain was defined by its CDR3 amino acid sequence together with its V-gene family, and reads without a unique V-gene family were excluded. As a way to deal with suspected cross-contamination and a sequencing artifact, a later analysis dropped 450 to 600 nucleotide sequences that were highly shared and had low generation probability. For each public chain, a later analysis derived a clonal expansion index from normalized ranks of inferred template counts within each repertoire. In a later analysis, generation probabilities were computed with a VDJ recombination model fitted to out-of-frame rearrangements, and the resulting probabilities were checked against IGoR. In a later analysis, TCR-TCR, TCR-HLA and TCR-CMV co-occurrence was scored with hypergeometric tests, and a repertoire-size bias correction was applied to TCR pairs. A later analysis estimated false discovery rates by permuting HLA or CMV assignments 20 times. In a later analysis, co-occurring TCRs were grouped using DBSCAN, and TCRdist sequence similarity was added for clustering within HLA-allele-positive subsets. Repertoires with fewer than 30,000 or more than 120,000 public chains were left out of co-occurrence clustering, as were about five repertoires with anomalous nucleotide sharing. The table comes from immuneACCESS by way of TCRdb, which keeps in-frame sequences with V and J called. Part of the clones is missing from these tables; in studies checked, under half for an unresolved V gene and the rest for unknown reasons. The V and J calls and clone size were taken over from that table, and D and trimming were inferred from the DNA. The sample has about 130,000 clones on record, 8.5% of them singletons. 5.5% of the sample is held by the ten biggest clonotypes.

The sample holds a few counts of this clone. Its antigen is unknown. Base qualities were left out, and no much larger clone turns up one base away. The cohort consisted of some 730 healthy bone marrow donors. Cohort members were all nominally healthy when sampled, although unrecorded immune exposures were likely present. The donor was CMV seronegative and was included in the group of about 350 seronegative cohort members. A peripheral blood sample was provided by each donor, and peripheral blood mononuclear cells were used for TCR beta sequencing. Genomic DNA extraction from the blood cell samples was performed with the Qiagen DNeasy Blood Extraction Kit. The germline V gene supplies CDR1 SNHLY and CDR2 FYNNEI. Spanning cysteine to phenylalanine, the CDR3 consists of 11 amino acids. Kept here is only the CDR3 DNA, which spans 33 bases and is read in frame from base 1. V drops 8 bases and J drops 5 bases, leaving 9 bases in between.

The chain is encoded by TRBV2 joined to TRBJ1-2; the D gene identity is not certain. This clonotype originated in a middle-aged man in good health and CMV-seronegative. Sequenced material: PBMCs. The nucleotide sequence is given as TGTGCCAGCGAATTAGAGTATGGCTACACCTTC. This sequence encodes CASELEYGYTF.